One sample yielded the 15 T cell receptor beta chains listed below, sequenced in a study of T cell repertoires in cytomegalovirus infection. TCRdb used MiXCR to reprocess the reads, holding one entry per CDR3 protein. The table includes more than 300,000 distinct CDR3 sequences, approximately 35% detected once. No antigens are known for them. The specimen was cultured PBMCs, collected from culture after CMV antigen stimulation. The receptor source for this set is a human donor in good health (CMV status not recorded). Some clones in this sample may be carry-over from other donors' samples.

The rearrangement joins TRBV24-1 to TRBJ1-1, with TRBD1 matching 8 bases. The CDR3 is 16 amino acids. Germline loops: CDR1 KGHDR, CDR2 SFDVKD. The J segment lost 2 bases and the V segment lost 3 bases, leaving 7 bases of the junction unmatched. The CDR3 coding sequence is TGTGCCACCAGTGATCCCCGGCAGGGGGCTAACACTGAAGCTTTCTTT. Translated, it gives CATSDPRQGANTEAFF.

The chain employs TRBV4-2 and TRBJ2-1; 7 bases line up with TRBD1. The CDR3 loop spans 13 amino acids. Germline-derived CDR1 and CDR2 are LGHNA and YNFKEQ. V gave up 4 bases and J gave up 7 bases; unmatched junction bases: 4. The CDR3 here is CASSPTGLNEQFF. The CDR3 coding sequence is TGTGCCAGCAGCCCGACAGGGTTGAATGAGCAGTTCTTC.

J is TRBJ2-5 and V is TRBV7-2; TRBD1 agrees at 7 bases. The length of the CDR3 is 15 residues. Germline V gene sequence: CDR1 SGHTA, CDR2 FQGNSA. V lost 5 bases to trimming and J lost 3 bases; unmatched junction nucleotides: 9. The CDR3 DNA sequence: TGTGCCAGCAGCCCAGCAGGGGGATGGAAAGAGACCCAGTACTTC. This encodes CASSPAGGWKETQYF. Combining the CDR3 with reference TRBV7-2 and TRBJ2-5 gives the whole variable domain GAGVSQSPSNKVTEKGKDVELRCDPISGHTALYWYRQSLGQGLEFLIYFQGNSAPDKSGLPSDRFSAERTGGSVSTLTIQRTQQEDSAVYLCASSPAGGWKETQYFGPGTRLLVL.

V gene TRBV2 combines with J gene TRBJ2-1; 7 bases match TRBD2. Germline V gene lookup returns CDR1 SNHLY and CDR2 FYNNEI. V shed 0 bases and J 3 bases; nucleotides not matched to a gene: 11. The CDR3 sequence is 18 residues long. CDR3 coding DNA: TGTGCCAGCAGTGAAGCGGGGACTACGATCCCCTTCTACAATGAGCAGTTCTTC. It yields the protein CASSEAGTTIPFYNEQFF.

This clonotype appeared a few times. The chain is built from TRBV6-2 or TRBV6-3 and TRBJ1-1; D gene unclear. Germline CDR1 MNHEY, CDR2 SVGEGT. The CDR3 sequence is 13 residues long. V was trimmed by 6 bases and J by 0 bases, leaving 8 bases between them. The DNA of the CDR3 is TGTGCCAGCAGAGAACCGTTGAACACTGAAGCTTTCTTT. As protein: CASREPLNTEAFF.

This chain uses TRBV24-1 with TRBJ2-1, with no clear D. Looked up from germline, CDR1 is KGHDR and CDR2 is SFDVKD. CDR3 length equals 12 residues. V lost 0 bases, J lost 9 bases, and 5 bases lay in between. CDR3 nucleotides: TGTGCCACCAGTGATTTGGAGGCTGAGCAGTTCTTC. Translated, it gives CATSDLEAEQFF.

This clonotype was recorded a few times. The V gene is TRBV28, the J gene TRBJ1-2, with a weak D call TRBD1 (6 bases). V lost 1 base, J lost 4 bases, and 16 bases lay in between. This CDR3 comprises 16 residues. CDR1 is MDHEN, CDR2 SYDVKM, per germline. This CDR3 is CASSLSPRGPFYGYTF. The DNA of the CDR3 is TGTGCCAGCAGTTTATCCCCGCGGGGGCCATTCTATGGCTACACCTTC.

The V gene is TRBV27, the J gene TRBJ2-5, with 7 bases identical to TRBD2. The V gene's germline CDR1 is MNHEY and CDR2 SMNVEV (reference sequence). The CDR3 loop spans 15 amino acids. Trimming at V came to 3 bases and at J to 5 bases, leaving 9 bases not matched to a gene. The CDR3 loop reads CASSFGGRARETQYF. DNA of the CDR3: TGTGCCAGCAGTTTCGGTGGGAGGGCCCGGGAGACCCAGTACTTC.

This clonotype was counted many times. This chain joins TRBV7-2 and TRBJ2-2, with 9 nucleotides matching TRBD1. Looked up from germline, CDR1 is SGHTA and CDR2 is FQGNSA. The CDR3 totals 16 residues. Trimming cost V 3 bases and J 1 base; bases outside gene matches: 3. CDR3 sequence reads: CASSFYRGQNTGELFF. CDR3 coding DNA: TGTGCCAGCAGCTTCTACAGGGGGCAGAACACCGGGGAGCTGTTTTTT. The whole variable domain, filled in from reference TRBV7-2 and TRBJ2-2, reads GAGVSQSPSNKVTEKGKDVELRCDPISGHTALYWYRQSLGQGLEFLIYFQGNSAPDKSGLPSDRFSAERTGGSVSTLTIQRTQQEDSAVYLCASSFYRGQNTGELFFGEGSRLTVL.

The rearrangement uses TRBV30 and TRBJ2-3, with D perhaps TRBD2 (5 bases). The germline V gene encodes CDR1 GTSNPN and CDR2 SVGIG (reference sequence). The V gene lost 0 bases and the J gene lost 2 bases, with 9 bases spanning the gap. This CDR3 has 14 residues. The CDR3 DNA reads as TGTGCCTGGAGTGTACTAGTCCCCACAGATACGCAGTATTTT. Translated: CAWSVLVPTDTQYF.

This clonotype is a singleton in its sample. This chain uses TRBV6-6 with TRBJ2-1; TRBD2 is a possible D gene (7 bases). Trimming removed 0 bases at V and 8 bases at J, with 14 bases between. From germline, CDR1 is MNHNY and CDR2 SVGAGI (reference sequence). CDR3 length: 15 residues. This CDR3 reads CASSYSGGGRDEQFF. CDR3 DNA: TGTGCCAGCAGTTACTCGGGAGGGGGTCGCGATGAGCAGTTCTTC.

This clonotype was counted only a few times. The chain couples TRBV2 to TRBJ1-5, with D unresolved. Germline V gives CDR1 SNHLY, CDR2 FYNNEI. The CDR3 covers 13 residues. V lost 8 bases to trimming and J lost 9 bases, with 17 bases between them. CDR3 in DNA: TGTGCCAGCGACCGGGGAACGGAACTGCCCCAGCATTTT. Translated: CASDRGTELPQHF. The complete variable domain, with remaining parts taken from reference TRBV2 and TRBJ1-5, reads EPEVTQTPSHQVTQMGQEVILRCVPISNHLYFYWYRQILGQKVEFLVSFYNNEISEKSEIFDDQFSVERPDGSNFTLKIRSTKLEDSAMYFCASDRGTELPQHFGDGTRLSIL.

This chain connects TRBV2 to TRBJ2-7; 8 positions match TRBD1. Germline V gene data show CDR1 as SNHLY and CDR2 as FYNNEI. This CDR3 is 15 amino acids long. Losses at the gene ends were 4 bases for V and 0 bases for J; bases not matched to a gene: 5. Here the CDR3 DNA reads TGTGCCAGCAGTGTGGGACAGGCATCCTCCTACGAGCAGTACGTC. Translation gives CASSVGQASSYEQYV.

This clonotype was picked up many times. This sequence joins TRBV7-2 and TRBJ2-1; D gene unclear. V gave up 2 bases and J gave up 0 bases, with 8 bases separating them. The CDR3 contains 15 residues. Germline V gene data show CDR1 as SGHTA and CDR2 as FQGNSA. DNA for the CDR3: TGTGCCAGCAGCTTATTGGCAGACTCCTACAATGAGCAGTTCTTC. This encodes CASSLLADSYNEQFF.

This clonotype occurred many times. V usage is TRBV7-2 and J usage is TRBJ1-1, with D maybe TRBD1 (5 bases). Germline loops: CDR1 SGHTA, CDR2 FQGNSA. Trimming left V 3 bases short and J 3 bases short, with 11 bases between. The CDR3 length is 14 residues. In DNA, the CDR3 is TGTGCCAGCAGCTTTAGGATGGGGGACACTGAAGCTTTCTTT. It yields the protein CASSFRMGDTEAFF.